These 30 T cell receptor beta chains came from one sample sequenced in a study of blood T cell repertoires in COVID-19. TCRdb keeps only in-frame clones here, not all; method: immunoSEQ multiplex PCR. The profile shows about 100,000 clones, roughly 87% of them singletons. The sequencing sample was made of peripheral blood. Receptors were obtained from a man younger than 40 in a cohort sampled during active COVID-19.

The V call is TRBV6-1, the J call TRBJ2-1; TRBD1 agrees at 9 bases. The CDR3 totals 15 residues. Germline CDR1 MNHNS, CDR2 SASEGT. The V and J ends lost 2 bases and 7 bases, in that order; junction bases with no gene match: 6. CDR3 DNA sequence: TGTGCCAGCAGTGAACCGGGACAGGGACGAAATGAGCAGTTCTTC. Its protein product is CASSEPGQGRNEQFF.

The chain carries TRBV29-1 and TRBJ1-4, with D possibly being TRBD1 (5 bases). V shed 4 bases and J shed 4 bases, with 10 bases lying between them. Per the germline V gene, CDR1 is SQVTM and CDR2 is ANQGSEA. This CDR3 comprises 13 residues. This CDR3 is CSVGGTGNEKLFF. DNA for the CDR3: TGCAGCGTTGGGGGCACGGGTAATGAAAAACTGTTTTTT.

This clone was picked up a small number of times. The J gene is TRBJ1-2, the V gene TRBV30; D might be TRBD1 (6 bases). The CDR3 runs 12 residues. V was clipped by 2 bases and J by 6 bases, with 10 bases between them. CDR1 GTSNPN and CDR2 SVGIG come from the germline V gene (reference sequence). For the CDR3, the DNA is TGTGCCTGGAGTCTCAGGGGAAATGGCTACACCTTC. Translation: CAWSLRGNGYTF. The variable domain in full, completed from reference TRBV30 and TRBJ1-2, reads SQTIHQWPATLVQPVGSPLSLECTVEGTSNPNLYWYRQAAGRGLQLLFYSVGIGQISSEVPQNLSASRPQDRQFILSSKKLLLSDSGFYLCAWSLRGNGYTFGSGTRLTVV.

CDR3 amino acids: CASSFGSGGRSSYNEQFF. In nucleotides, the CDR3 is TGTGCCAGCAGCTTTGGTAGCGGGGGCCGGAGCTCCTACAATGAGCAGTTCTTC. V gene TRBV7-8 combines with J gene TRBJ2-1; 9 bases fit TRBD2. The CDR3 has 18 amino acids. Germline CDR1 SGHVS, CDR2 FQNEAQ. Trimming at V came to 3 bases and at J to 0 bases, leaving 9 bases not matched to a gene.

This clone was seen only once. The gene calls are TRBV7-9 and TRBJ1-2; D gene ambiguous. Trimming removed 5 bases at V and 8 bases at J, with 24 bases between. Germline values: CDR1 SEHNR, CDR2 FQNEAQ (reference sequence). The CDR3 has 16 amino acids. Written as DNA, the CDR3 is TGTGCCAGCAGCCCAGTGGGAGAGGGCAGGTTGTTCGGCTACACCTTC. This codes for CASSPVGEGRLFGYTF.

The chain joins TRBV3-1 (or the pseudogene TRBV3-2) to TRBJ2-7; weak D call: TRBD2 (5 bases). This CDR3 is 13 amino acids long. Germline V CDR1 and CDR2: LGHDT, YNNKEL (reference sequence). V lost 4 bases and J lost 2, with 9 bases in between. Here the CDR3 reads CASSPSGTYEQYF. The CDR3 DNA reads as TGTGCCAGCAGCCCATCCGGGACCTACGAGCAGTACTTC.

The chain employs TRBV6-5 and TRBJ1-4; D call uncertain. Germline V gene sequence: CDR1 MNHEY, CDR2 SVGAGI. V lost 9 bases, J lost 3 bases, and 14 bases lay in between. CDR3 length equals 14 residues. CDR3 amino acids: CARSGPRPNEKLFF. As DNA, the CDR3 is TGTGCCAGAAGCGGTCCCAGGCCTAATGAAAAACTGTTTTTT.

The CDR3 coding sequence is TGCAGCGCCGCGCGGAGTTCCTACGAGCAGTACTTC. It yields the protein CSAARSSYEQYF. This rearrangement joins TRBV29-1 to TRBJ2-7; D remains unclear. Trimming shortened V by 7 bases and J by 1 base, and 11 bases separated the two germline ends. The CDR3 has 12 amino acids. Germline V gives CDR1 SQVTM, CDR2 ANQGSEA.

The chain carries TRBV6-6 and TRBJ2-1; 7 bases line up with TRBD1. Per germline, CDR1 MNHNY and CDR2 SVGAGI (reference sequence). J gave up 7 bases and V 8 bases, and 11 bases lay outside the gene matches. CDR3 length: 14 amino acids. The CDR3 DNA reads TGTGCCAGCCTAATCGACAGGGATAAAAATGAGCAGTTCTTC. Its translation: CASLIDRDKNEQFF.

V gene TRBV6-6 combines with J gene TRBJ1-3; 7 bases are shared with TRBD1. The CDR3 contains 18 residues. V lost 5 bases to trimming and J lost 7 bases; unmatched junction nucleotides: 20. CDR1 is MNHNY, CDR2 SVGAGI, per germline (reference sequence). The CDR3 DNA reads TGTGCCAGCAGTCGTGTTCACTTTACGGGACAGTTGGCCAACACCATATATTTT. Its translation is CASSRVHFTGQLANTIYF.

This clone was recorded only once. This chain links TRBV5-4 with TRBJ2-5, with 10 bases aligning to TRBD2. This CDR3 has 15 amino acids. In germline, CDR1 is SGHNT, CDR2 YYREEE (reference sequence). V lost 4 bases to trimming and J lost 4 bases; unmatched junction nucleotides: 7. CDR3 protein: CASSPSGTSAETQYF. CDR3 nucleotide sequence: TGTGCCAGCAGCCCGTCCGGGACTAGCGCAGAGACCCAGTACTTC.

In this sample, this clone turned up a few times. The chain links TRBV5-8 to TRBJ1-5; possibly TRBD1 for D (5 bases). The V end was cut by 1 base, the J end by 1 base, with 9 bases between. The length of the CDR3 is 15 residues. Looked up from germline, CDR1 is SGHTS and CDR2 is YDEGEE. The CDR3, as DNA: TGTGCCAGCAGCTTGATGGCAGGGAGCAATCAGCCCCAGCATTTT. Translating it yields CASSLMAGSNQPQHF.

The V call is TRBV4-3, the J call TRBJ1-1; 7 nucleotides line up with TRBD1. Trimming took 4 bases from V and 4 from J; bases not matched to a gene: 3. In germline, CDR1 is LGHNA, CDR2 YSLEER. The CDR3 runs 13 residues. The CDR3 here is CASSPNRGTEAFF. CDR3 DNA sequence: TGCGCCAGCAGCCCAAACAGGGGCACTGAAGCTTTCTTT.

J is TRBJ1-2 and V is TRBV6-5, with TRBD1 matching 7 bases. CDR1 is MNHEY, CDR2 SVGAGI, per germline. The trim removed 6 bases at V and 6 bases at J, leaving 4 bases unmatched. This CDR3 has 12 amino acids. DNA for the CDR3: TGTGCCAGCAGCCGACAGGGAGATGGCTACACCTTC. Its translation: CASSRQGDGYTF.

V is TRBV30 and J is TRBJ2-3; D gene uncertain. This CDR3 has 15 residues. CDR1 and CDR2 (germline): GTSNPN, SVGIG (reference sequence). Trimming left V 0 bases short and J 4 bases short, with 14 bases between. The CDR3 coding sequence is TGTGCCTGGAGTGTGCGGATTTCAGTAGCAGATACGCAGTATTTT. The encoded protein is CAWSVRISVADTQYF. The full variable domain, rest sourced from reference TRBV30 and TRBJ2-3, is SQTIHQWPATLVQPVGSPLSLECTVEGTSNPNLYWYRQAAGRGLQLLFYSVGIGQISSEVPQNLSASRPQDRQFILSSKKLLLSDSGFYLCAWSVRISVADTQYFGPGTRLTVL.

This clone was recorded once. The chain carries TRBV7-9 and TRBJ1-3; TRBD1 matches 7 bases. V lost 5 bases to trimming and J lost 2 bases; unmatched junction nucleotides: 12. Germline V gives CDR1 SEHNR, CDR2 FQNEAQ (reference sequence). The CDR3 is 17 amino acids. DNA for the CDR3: TGTGCCAGCAGCCCCTGGACAGGCAAGAGGACTGGAAACACCATATATTTT. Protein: CASSPWTGKRTGNTIYF.

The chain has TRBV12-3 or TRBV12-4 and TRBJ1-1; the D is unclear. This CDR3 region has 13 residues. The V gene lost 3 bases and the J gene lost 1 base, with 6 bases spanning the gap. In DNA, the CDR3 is TGTGCCAGCAGTTTTGAGCGGAACACTGAAGCTTTCTTT. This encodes CASSFERNTEAFF.

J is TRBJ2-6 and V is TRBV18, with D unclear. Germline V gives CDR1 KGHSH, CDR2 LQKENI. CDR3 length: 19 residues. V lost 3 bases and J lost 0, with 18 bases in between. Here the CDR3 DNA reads TGTGCCAGCTCACCTTTTACGAGCCCCCTGTCCTCTGGGGCCAACGTCCTGACTTTC. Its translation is CASSPFTSPLSSGANVLTF.

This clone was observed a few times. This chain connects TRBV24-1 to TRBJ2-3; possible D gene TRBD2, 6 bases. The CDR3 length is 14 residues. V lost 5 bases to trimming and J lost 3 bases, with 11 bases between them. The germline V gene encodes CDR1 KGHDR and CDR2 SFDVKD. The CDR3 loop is CATSVGGLTDTQYF. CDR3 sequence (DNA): TGTGCCACCAGTGTGGGGGGATTGACAGATACGCAGTATTTT.

CDR3 in amino acids: CAISGQADSYGYTF. The DNA of the CDR3 is TGTGCCATCAGCGGACAGGCCGATTCCTATGGCTACACCTTC. The chain joins TRBV10-3 to TRBJ1-2; 7 bases match TRBD1. The V gene end was trimmed by 6 bases and the J gene end by 4 bases; junction bases not matched to a gene: 8. The CDR3 extends over 14 amino acids. Germline CDR1 reads ENHRY; CDR2 reads SYGVKD.

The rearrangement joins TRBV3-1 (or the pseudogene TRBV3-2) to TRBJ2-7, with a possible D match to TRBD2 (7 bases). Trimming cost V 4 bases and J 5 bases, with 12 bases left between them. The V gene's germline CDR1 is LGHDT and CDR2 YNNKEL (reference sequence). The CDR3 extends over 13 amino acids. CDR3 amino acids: CASSLRGGDEQYF. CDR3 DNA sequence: TGTGCCAGCAGCCTACGAGGGGGGGACGAGCAGTACTTC.

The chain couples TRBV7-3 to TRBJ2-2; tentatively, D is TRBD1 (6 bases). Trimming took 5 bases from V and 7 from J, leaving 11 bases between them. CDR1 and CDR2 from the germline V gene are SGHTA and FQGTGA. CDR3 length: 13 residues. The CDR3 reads CASSTRTDGELFF. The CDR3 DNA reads TGTGCCAGCAGCACCAGGACAGACGGGGAGCTGTTTTTT.

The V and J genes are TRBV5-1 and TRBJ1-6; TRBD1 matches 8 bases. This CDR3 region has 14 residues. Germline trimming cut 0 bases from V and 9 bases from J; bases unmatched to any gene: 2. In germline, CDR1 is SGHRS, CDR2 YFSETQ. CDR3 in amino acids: CASSLEGTGSPLHF. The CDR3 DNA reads TGCGCCAGCAGCTTGGAGGGGACAGGTTCACCCCTCCACTTT. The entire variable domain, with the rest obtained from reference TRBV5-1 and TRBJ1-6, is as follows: KAGVTQTPRYLIKTRGQQVTLSCSPISGHRSVSWYQQTPGQGLQFLFEYFSETQRNKGNFPGRFSGRQFSNSRSEMNVSTLELGDSALYLCASSLEGTGSPLHFGNGTRLTVT.

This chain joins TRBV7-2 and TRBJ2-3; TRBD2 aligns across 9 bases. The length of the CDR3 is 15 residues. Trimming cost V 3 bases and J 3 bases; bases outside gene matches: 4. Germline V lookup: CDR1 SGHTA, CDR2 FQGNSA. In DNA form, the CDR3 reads TGTGCCAGCAGCTTCGGACTAGCGAAAACAGATACGCAGTATTTT. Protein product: CASSFGLAKTDTQYF. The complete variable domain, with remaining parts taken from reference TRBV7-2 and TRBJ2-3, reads GAGVSQSPSNKVTEKGKDVELRCDPISGHTALYWYRQSLGQGLEFLIYFQGNSAPDKSGLPSDRFSAERTGGSVSTLTIQRTQQEDSAVYLCASSFGLAKTDTQYFGPGTRLTVL.

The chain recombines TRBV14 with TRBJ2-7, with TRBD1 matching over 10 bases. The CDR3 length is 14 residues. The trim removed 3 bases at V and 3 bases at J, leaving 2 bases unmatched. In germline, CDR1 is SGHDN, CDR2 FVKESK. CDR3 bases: TGTGCCAGCAGCCACCGGGACAGGGGCTACGAGCAGTACTTC. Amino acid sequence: CASSHRDRGYEQYF. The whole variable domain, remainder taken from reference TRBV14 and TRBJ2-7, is EAGVTQFPSHSVIEKGQTVTLRCDPISGHDNLYWYRRVMGKEIKFLLHFVKESKQDESGMPNNRFLAERTGGTYSTLKVQPAELEDSGVYFCASSHRDRGYEQYFGPGTRLTVT.

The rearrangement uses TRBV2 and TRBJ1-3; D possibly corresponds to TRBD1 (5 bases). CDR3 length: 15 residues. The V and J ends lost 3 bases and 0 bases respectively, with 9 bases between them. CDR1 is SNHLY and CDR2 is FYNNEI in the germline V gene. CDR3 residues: CASSEGHLSGNTIYF. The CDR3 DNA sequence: TGTGCCAGCAGTGAGGGGCACCTCTCTGGAAACACCATATATTTT.

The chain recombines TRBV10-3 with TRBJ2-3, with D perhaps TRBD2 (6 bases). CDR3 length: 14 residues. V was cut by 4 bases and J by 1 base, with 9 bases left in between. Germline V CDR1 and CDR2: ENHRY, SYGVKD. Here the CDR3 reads CAISVRGGTDTQYF. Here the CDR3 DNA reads TGTGCCATCAGTGTTCGCGGGGGCACAGATACGCAGTATTTT.

CDR3 sequence reads: CASSQGGQGYEQYF. The CDR3 DNA reads TGTGCCAGCAGCCAAGGGGGCCAGGGCTACGAGCAGTACTTC. The chain recombines TRBV4-2 with TRBJ2-7; tentative D call: TRBD1 (5 bases). CDR1 and CDR2 from the germline V gene are LGHNA and YNFKEQ. The CDR3 runs 14 residues. Deletions cut 1 base from V and 3 bases from J, with 10 bases between.

In DNA form, the CDR3 reads TGTGCCAGCAGTTATACTAGCGGGGGAACCTACAATGAGCAGTTCTTC. It encodes CASSYTSGGTYNEQFF. This rearrangement joins TRBV6-2 or TRBV6-3 to TRBJ2-1; 11 bases match TRBD2. The V gene end was trimmed by 3 bases and the J gene end by 2 bases; junction bases not matched to a gene: 3. The CDR3 is 16 residues long. Germline lookup yields CDR1 MNHEY and CDR2 SVGEGT.

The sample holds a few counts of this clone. The CDR3 spells CASSLDRGRNQPQHF. CDR3 nucleotides: TGTGCCAGTAGTCTGGACAGGGGGAGGAATCAGCCCCAGCATTTT. The V and J genes are TRBV19 and TRBJ1-5; 10 bases match TRBD1. V shed 5 bases and J 4 bases; nucleotides not matched to a gene: 5. The CDR3 covers 15 residues. Germline lookup yields CDR1 LNHDA and CDR2 SQIVND (reference sequence).